One and the same sample provided the 27 T cell receptor beta chains below, sequenced in a study of blood T cell repertoires in COVID-19. The data were produced by immunoSEQ multiplex PCR, yet TCRdb's version contains in-frame clones alone and is incomplete. The sample holds about 190,000 clones; approximately 84% are singletons and the top ten take 3.2%. Sample: PBMCs or T cells enriched from blood (not recorded which). These receptors were collected from a woman in her thirties who had recovered from COVID-19.

Note on this clone: The same CDR3 is also encoded by other DNA sequences in this sample. J is TRBJ1-1 and V is TRBV6-5; a weak D match, TRBD1 (6 bases). CDR3 length: 15 amino acids. Germline V gene data show CDR1 as MNHEY and CDR2 as SVGAGI. Deletions cut 0 bases from V and 5 bases from J, with 13 bases between. CDR3 in amino acids: CASSYSRQGWTEAFF. The CDR3 bases are TGTGCCAGCAGTTACTCGAGGCAGGGGTGGACTGAAGCTTTCTTT.

With regard to this clone: Other DNA variants within this sample encode the same CDR3. The rearrangement joins TRBV10-2 to TRBJ1-4; D possibly corresponds to TRBD1 (5 bases). The germline V and J ends were trimmed by 3 bases and 5 bases, with 19 bases remaining between them. In germline, CDR1 is WSHSY, CDR2 SAAADI. The CDR3 consists of 17 residues. This CDR3 is CASSESTGRGTNEKLFF. The CDR3 nucleotides read TGCGCCAGCAGTGAATCAACCGGGCGGGGCACAAATGAAAAACTGTTTTTT.

V usage is TRBV4-1 and J usage is TRBJ2-5; 7 bases are shared with TRBD1. In germline, CDR1 is MGHRA, CDR2 YSYEKL. The CDR3 length is 14 residues. V shed 6 bases, J shed 5 bases, and the junction held 9 bases outside the gene matches. CDR3 bases: TGCGCCAGCAGGGGTGAGGGGGCTTGGGAGACCCAGTACTTC. Its protein is CASRGEGAWETQYF.

The chain's CDR3 is CASSRRAGTSGMYEQYF. CDR3 DNA: TGTGCCAGCAGTCGACGCGCCGGGACTAGCGGGATGTACGAGCAGTACTTC. V and J are TRBV6-6 and TRBJ2-7; 13 positions match TRBD2. The V gene's germline CDR1 is MNHNY and CDR2 SVGAGI (reference sequence). CDR3 size: 17 residues. Trimming took 5 bases from V and 4 from J; bases not matched to a gene: 11.

V and J are TRBV9 and TRBJ2-7; tentatively, D is TRBD2 (5 bases). The CDR3 runs to 12 residues. Germline V lookup: CDR1 SGDLS, CDR2 YYNGEE. V was shortened by 2 bases and J by 3 bases, with 6 bases between the two germline ends. The CDR3 reads CASSVGDYEQYF. The CDR3 DNA is TGTGCCAGCAGCGTGGGAGACTACGAGCAGTACTTC.

The rearrangement uses TRBV9 and TRBJ2-7, with D hard to call. The germline V and J ends were trimmed by 4 bases and 5 bases, with 16 bases remaining between them. The CDR3 loop spans 14 amino acids. The V gene's germline CDR1 is SGDLS and CDR2 YYNGEE. The CDR3 DNA is TGTGCCAGCAGCTCCCGACACAACCGCCACGAGCAGTACTTC. This encodes CASSSRHNRHEQYF.

The J gene is TRBJ2-3, the V gene TRBV7-2, with 11 bases fitting TRBD2. Germline CDR1 reads SGHTA; CDR2 reads FQGNSA. Losses at the gene ends were 4 bases for V and 3 bases for J; bases not matched to a gene: 6. This CDR3 contains 16 residues. The CDR3 nucleotides are TGTGCCAGCAGCTACGATAGCGGGGGGGCTACAGATACGCAGTATTTT. It translates to CASSYDSGGATDTQYF.

The V gene is TRBV9, the J gene TRBJ2-7, with D possibly TRBD2 on 5 matching bases. Germline V lookup: CDR1 SGDLS, CDR2 YYNGEE. The ends were cut back, 0 bases at V and 3 bases at J, with 13 bases in the middle. This CDR3 region has 15 residues. The CDR3 reads CASSVGSRGYYEQYF. The DNA of the CDR3 is TGTGCCAGCAGCGTAGGTAGCCGGGGATACTACGAGCAGTACTTC. The full variable domain, completed using reference TRBV9 and TRBJ2-7, is DSGVTQTPKHLITATGQRVTLRCSPRSGDLSVYWYQQSLDQGLQFLIQYYNGEERAKGNILERFSAQQFPDLHSELNLSSLELGDSALYFCASSVGSRGYYEQYFGPGTRLTVT.

The chain employs TRBV28 and TRBJ2-7; 9 bases are a match to TRBD1. The J segment lost 5 bases and the V segment lost 7 bases, leaving 12 bases of the junction unmatched. The germline V gene encodes CDR1 MDHEN and CDR2 SYDVKM. This CDR3 contains 15 residues. The CDR3 here is CASTGQGDSLHEQYV. CDR3 DNA sequence: TGTGCCAGCACGGGACAGGGAGATTCCCTCCACGAGCAGTACGTC.

This rearrangement joins TRBV29-1 to TRBJ1-2, with a tentative D call TRBD1 (6 bases). The V end was cut by 7 bases, the J end by 4 bases, with 13 bases between. Germline V gene sequence: CDR1 SQVTM, CDR2 ANQGSEA. CDR3 length equals 12 residues. The CDR3 DNA reads TGCAGCGCACAGGGTCTTCGCTATGGCTACACCTTC. Amino acids: CSAQGLRYGYTF. The full variable domain, rest sourced from reference TRBV29-1 and TRBJ1-2, is SAVISQKPSRDICQRGTSLTIQCQVDSQVTMMFWYRQQPGQSLTLIATANQGSEATYESGFVIDKFPISRPNLTFSTLTVSNMSPEDSSIYLCSAQGLRYGYTFGSGTRLTVV.

The chain links TRBV7-3 to TRBJ1-4; 7 nucleotides match TRBD1. J lost 3 bases, V lost 8 bases, and 9 bases had no gene match. Germline V gene sequence: CDR1 SGHTA, CDR2 FQGTGA. The CDR3 extends over 15 amino acids. The CDR3 sequence is CASSKTGNPNEKLFF. The CDR3 nucleotides read TGTGCCAGCTCCAAGACAGGGAACCCTAATGAAAAACTGTTTTTT.

J is TRBJ1-2 and V is TRBV9; no definite D call. V lost 0 bases and J 4 bases, leaving 13 bases between the germline ends. CDR1 and CDR2 from the germline V gene are SGDLS and YYNGEE. This CDR3 region has 15 residues. The CDR3 bases are TGTGCCAGCAGCGTAGGGGCGAACGGGATCTATGGCTACACCTTC. Translation gives CASSVGANGIYGYTF. Drawing the rest from reference TRBV9 and TRBJ1-2, the complete variable domain is DSGVTQTPKHLITATGQRVTLRCSPRSGDLSVYWYQQSLDQGLQFLIQYYNGEERAKGNILERFSAQQFPDLHSELNLSSLELGDSALYFCASSVGANGIYGYTFGSGTRLTVV.

CDR3 sequence reads: CASSFDGVKAEQYF. CDR3 nucleotide sequence: TGTGCCAGCAGTTTCGACGGAGTGAAGGCCGAGCAGTACTTC. The V and J genes are TRBV6-5 and TRBJ2-7; unclear D gene. Germline V gives CDR1 MNHEY, CDR2 SVGAGI. V was shortened by 4 bases and J by 6 bases, with 16 bases between the two germline ends. CDR3 length equals 14 residues.

The chain recombines TRBV20-1 with TRBJ2-5, with D perhaps matching TRBD2 (5 bases). V lost 3 bases, J lost 2 bases, and 13 bases lay in between. The CDR3 spans 14 residues. CDR1 and CDR2 (germline): DFQATT, SNEGSKA (reference sequence). CDR3 DNA sequence: TGCAGTGCTAGTCGGGCGGGCCCACAAGAGACCCAGTACTTC. It yields the protein CSASRAGPQETQYF.

For the CDR3, the DNA is TGTGCCATCAGTGACTACAGAGAGCAATTCTCCTACGAGCAGTACTTC. This gives the protein CAISDYREQFSYEQYF. J is TRBJ2-7 and V is TRBV10-3; D is unclear. Germline CDR1 and CDR2: ENHRY and SYGVKD. Trimming shortened V by 3 bases and J by 0 bases, and 15 bases separated the two germline ends. CDR3 length equals 16 residues.

The V gene is TRBV9, the J gene TRBJ1-5, with 8 bases identical to TRBD1. The germline V gene has CDR1 SGDLS and CDR2 YYNGEE. V lost 2 bases and J lost 6; bases outside the gene matches: 4. The CDR3 contains 14 residues. The CDR3 DNA is TGTGCCAGCAGCGTCAGGGGGCATATTCAGCCCCAGCATTTT. It specifies CASSVRGHIQPQHF.

This sequence joins TRBV19 and TRBJ1-1; maybe TRBD1 (5 bases). Germline V gene data show CDR1 as LNHDA and CDR2 as SQIVND (reference sequence). Trimming pared 3 bases from V and 5 bases from J, leaving 16 bases between. The CDR3 extends over 15 amino acids. The CDR3 protein is CASSIPVGTSTEAFF. The CDR3 coding sequence is TGTGCCAGTAGTATTCCCGTGGGGACTTCTACTGAAGCTTTCTTT. The full variable domain, with the rest looked up from reference TRBV19 and TRBJ1-1, is DGGITQSPKYLFRKEGQNVTLSCEQNLNHDAMYWYRQDPGQGLRLIYYSQIVNDFQKGDIAEGYSVSREKKESFPLTVTSAQKNPTAFYLCASSIPVGTSTEAFFGQGTRLTVV.

The chain carries TRBV9 and TRBJ2-1; 7 bases fit TRBD2. The germline V gene has CDR1 SGDLS and CDR2 YYNGEE. CDR3 length: 20 amino acids. After removal of 4 bases from V and 0 bases from J, the junction contained 19 bases not matched to a gene. In nucleotides, the CDR3 is TGTGCCAGCAGCAACCTTCCGGCTAGCGGCGGATCCAGCTCCTACAATGAGCAGTTCTTC. Its protein product is CASSNLPASGGSSSYNEQFF. Full variable domain (rest looked up from reference TRBV9 and TRBJ2-1): DSGVTQTPKHLITATGQRVTLRCSPRSGDLSVYWYQQSLDQGLQFLIQYYNGEERAKGNILERFSAQQFPDLHSELNLSSLELGDSALYFCASSNLPASGGSSSYNEQFFGPGTRLTVL.

The rearrangement joins TRBV19 to TRBJ2-1; 7 bases align to TRBD2. Germline CDR1 reads LNHDA; CDR2 reads SQIVND (reference sequence). Unmatched junction bases numbered 8, after V lost 3 bases and J lost 6 bases. This CDR3 region has 15 residues. Here the CDR3 reads CASSMASGTFNEQFF. DNA of the CDR3: TGTGCCAGTAGTATGGCTAGCGGCACCTTCAATGAGCAGTTCTTC.

This chain links TRBV2 with TRBJ1-1; no reliable D call. The germline V gene has CDR1 SNHLY and CDR2 FYNNEI. The CDR3 is made up of 12 amino acids. The germline V and J ends were trimmed by 3 bases and 6 bases, with 8 bases remaining between them. The CDR3 region is CASSDREPEAFF. The CDR3 nucleotides read TGTGCCAGCAGTGATCGGGAGCCTGAAGCTTTCTTT.

The V gene is TRBV6-6, the J gene TRBJ2-7, with 11 bases lining up with TRBD2. The CDR3 has 17 residues. V trimming: 5 bases; J trimming: 3 bases; junction bases outside the gene matches: 12. The V gene's germline CDR1 is MNHNY and CDR2 SVGAGI (reference sequence). Here the CDR3 DNA reads TGTGCCAGCAGTCCATACGCCGCTAGCGGGAGGTTCTACGAGCAGTACTTC. Amino acid sequence: CASSPYAASGRFYEQYF.

This clone turned up a few times. The V call is TRBV3-1 (or the pseudogene TRBV3-2), the J call TRBJ2-3; D ambiguous. Germline loops: CDR1 LGHDT, CDR2 YNNKEL (reference sequence). The ends were cut back, 3 bases at V and 2 bases at J, with 15 bases in the middle. This CDR3 is built from 16 residues. CDR3 DNA: TGTGCCAGCAGCCAGACACCTGGCAGGTCCACAGATACGCAGTATTTT. This codes for CASSQTPGRSTDTQYF.

This sequence joins TRBV21-1 and TRBJ1-2; whether TRBD1, the table's D call, matches the DNA was not checked. TRBV21-1 is a listed pseudogene. CDR3 length equals 18 residues. CDR3 loop: CASSKGVDRGPSPYGYTF. The CDR3 bases are TGTGCCAGCAGCAAAGGTGTGGACAGGGGGCCGTCTCCCTATGGCTACACCTTC.

This clone has at least ten counts. The chain couples TRBV19 to TRBJ1-5, with 8 bases that match TRBD1. This CDR3 has 15 amino acids. The V segment lost 5 bases and the J segment 3 bases; nucleotides outside the gene matches: 6. Germline loops: CDR1 LNHDA, CDR2 SQIVND (reference sequence). This chain's CDR3 is CASSLGTGYNQPQHF. The CDR3 DNA reads as TGTGCCAGTAGTCTCGGGACAGGATACAATCAGCCCCAGCATTTT. Combining the CDR3 with reference TRBV19 and TRBJ1-5 gives the whole variable domain DGGITQSPKYLFRKEGQNVTLSCEQNLNHDAMYWYRQDPGQGLRLIYYSQIVNDFQKGDIAEGYSVSREKKESFPLTVTSAQKNPTAFYLCASSLGTGYNQPQHFGDGTRLSIL.

V gene TRBV5-1 combines with J gene TRBJ1-1; tentatively, D is TRBD1 (5 bases). In germline, CDR1 is SGHRS, CDR2 YFSETQ. Between the trimmed V and J ends, which lost 1 base and 1 base, there was a span of 8 bases. The CDR3 totals 14 residues. The DNA for the CDR3 is TGCGCCAGCAGCTTGTGGGGCCCGAACACTGAAGCTTTCTTT. This codes for CASSLWGPNTEAFF.

V gene TRBV27 combines with J gene TRBJ1-2, with D possibly matching TRBD1 (6 bases). V lost 6 bases and J 2 bases, leaving 10 bases between the germline ends. Germline V lookup: CDR1 MNHEY, CDR2 SMNVEV (reference sequence). The CDR3 spans 13 residues. CDR3 DNA sequence: TGTGCCAGCAGAGGGGGGGGAAACTATGGCTACACCTTC. Encoded protein: CASRGGGNYGYTF.

The table lists this clone with a count of one. This chain connects TRBV7-6 to TRBJ1-4; tentatively, D is TRBD1 (6 bases). Germline values: CDR1 SGHVS, CDR2 FNYEAQ. The length of the CDR3 is 14 residues. V lost 10 bases and J lost 8, with 20 bases in between. The CDR3 DNA is TGTGCCACGGCAGAGAGACAGGCGGACGAAAAACTGTTTTTT. Its protein product is CATAERQADEKLFF. The complete variable domain, with remaining parts taken from reference TRBV7-6 and TRBJ1-4, reads GAGVSQSPRYKVTKRGQDVALRCDPISGHVSLYWYRQALGQGPEFLTYFNYEAQQDKSGLPNDRFSAERPEGSISTLTIQRTEQRDSAMYRCATAERQADEKLFFGSGTQLSVL.